This entry concerns a single T cell receptor beta chain. Its antigen is not known. MiXCR, run by TCRdb on the 5' RACE reads, gives a single entry per CDR3 protein. The table lists fewer than 200,000 distinct CDR3 sequences, about 20% of them singletons. V lost 4 bases to trimming and J lost 5 bases, with 18 bases between them. The CDR3 totals 15 residues. Germline lookup yields CDR1 SGHRS and CDR2 YFSETQ. The entry originates in a study of CD8 T cells in ankylosing spondylitis. Findings and limits, study-wide: It was reported that disease-linked clones were significantly enriched in matched ankylosing spondylitis synovial fluid. Apparently characteristic of ankylosing spondylitis blood was a TCR beta motif (about eight highly homologous variants).

The chain couples TRBV5-1 to TRBJ2-5, with a weak D call TRBD2 (6 bases). The sample comprised blood, either unsorted or a sorted T cell fraction (not recorded which). This TCR was recovered from a male donor aged 5-30 years with ankylosing spondylitis or in good health (not recorded which). CDR3 region: CASSVLRRALETQYF. CDR3 sequence (DNA): TGCGCCAGCAGCGTTTTAAGGAGGGCGCTGGAGACCCAGTACTTC.